The TCR beta chain under discussion was sequenced for a study of Graves' ophthalmopathy and Graves' hyperthyroidism. Fresh peripheral blood, around 9.8 ml, was the PBMC source. Findings and caveats of the study: Most thyroid clonotypes with frequency above 0.001 were detected in blood too.

Transcripts of RNA were the source for amplifying TCR beta CDR3 regions. Following a first-round RT-PCR that used HTBI primers, a second-round multiplex PCR was carried out. TCRdb independently ran MiXCR on the multiplex PCR reads; one entry per CDR3 protein. The sample holds some 370,000 distinct CDR3 sequences, about 15% seen once. At least ten counts were recorded for this clonotype. Its antigen is not known. The CDR3 sequence is 14 residues long. V gave up 3 bases and J gave up 11 bases, with 19 bases separating them. This clonotype was sampled from an adult woman with stable Graves' hyperthyroidism. Input material: peripheral blood. J is TRBJ2-5 and V is TRBV12-3 or TRBV12-4; TRBD2 is a possible D gene (7 bases). The chain's CDR3 is CASSFDGWEGGQYF. The DNA for the CDR3 is TGTGCCAGCAGTTTCGACGGATGGGAGGGGGGGCAGTACTTC.